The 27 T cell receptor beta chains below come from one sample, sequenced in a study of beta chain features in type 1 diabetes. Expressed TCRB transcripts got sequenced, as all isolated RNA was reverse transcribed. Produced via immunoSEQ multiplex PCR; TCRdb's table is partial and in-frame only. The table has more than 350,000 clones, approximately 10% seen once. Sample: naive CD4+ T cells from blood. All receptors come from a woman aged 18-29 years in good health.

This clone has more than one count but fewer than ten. The CDR3 DNA is TGTGCCAGCAGCTTAACGGGCACCGTCCAAGAGACCCAGTACTTC. Amino acid sequence: CASSLTGTVQETQYF. The J gene is TRBJ2-5, the V gene TRBV7-3; unclear D gene. V was pared by 0 bases and J by 1 base, with 9 bases between. Germline-derived CDR1 and CDR2 are SGHTA and FQGTGA. The CDR3 is 15 amino acids.

In DNA, the CDR3 is TGTGCCAGCAGCTCCCTCCTGGACACCAAGCAGTTCTTC. Protein sequence: CASSSLLDTKQFF. The chain combines TRBV7-2 with TRBJ2-1, with a tentative D call TRBD1 (5 bases). Germline V lookup: CDR1 SGHTA, CDR2 FQGNSA. This CDR3 has 13 amino acids. Deletions cut 4 bases from V and 11 bases from J, with 15 bases between.

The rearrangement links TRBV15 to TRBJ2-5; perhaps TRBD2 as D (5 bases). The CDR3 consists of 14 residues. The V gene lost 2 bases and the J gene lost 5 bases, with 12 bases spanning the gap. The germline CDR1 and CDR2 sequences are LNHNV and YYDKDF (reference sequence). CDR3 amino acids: CATSRRAGVETQYF. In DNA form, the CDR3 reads TGTGCCACCAGCAGACGGGCGGGCGTCGAGACCCAGTACTTC.

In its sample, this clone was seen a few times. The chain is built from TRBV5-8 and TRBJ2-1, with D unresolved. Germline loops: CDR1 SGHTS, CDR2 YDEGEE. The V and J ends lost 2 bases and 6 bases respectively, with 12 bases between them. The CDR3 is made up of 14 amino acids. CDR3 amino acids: CASSLGQTRNEQFF. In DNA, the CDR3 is TGTGCCAGCAGCTTAGGGCAGACTCGCAATGAGCAGTTCTTC.

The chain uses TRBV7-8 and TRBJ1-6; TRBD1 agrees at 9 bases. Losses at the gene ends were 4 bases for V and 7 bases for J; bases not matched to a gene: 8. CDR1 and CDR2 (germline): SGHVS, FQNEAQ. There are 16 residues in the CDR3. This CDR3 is CASSSPTGGRNSPLHF. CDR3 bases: TGTGCCAGCAGCTCACCTACAGGGGGCCGGAATTCACCCCTCCACTTT.

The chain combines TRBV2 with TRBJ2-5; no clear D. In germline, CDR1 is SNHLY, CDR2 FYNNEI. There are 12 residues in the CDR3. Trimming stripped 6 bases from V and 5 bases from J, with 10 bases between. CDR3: CASSLQAETQYF. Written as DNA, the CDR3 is TGTGCCAGCAGCCTACAAGCGGAGACCCAGTACTTC.

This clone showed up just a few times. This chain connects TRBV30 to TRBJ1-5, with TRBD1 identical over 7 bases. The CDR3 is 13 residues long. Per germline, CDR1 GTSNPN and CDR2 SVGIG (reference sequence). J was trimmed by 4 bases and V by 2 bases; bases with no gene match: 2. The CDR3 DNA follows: TGTGCCTGGAGTCAGGGGGGAAATCAGCCCCAGCATTTT. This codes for CAWSQGGNQPQHF. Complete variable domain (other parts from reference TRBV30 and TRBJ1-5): SQTIHQWPATLVQPVGSPLSLECTVEGTSNPNLYWYRQAAGRGLQLLFYSVGIGQISSEVPQNLSASRPQDRQFILSSKKLLLSDSGFYLCAWSQGGNQPQHFGDGTRLSIL.

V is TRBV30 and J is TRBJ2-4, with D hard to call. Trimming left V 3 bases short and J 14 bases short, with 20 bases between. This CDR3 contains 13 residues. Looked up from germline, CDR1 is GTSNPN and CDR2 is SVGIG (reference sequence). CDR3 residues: CAWRKYRASPEYF. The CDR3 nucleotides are TGTGCCTGGAGAAAGTACCGGGCCTCACCCGAGTACTTC. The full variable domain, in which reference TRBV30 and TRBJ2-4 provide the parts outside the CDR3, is SQTIHQWPATLVQPVGSPLSLECTVEGTSNPNLYWYRQAAGRGLQLLFYSVGIGQISSEVPQNLSASRPQDRQFILSSKKLLLSDSGFYLCAWRKYRASPEYFGAGTRLSVL.

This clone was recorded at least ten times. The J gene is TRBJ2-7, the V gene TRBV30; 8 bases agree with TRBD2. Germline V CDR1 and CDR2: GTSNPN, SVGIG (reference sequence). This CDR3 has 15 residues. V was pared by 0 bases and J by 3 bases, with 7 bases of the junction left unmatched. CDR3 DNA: TGTGCCTGGAGTGTAACAAGCGGGAGTAGCTACGAGCAGTACTTC. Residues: CAWSVTSGSSYEQYF.

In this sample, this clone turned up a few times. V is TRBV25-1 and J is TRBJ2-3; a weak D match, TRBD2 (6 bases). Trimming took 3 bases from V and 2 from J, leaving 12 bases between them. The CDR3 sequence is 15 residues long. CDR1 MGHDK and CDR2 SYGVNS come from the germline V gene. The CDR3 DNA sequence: TGTGCCAGCAGTGATGCGCGGGAATTCACAGATACGCAGTATTTT. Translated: CASSDAREFTDTQYF.

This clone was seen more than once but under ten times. Here the CDR3 DNA reads TGTGCCAGCAGCCCCCCTAGCGTAGAGGCTAACTCCTACGAGCAGTACGTC. Encoded protein: CASSPPSVEANSYEQYV. J is TRBJ2-7 and V is TRBV28; D may be TRBD2 (6 bases). Trimming cost V 6 bases and J 0 bases, with 21 bases left between them. CDR3 length equals 17 residues. CDR1 and CDR2 (germline): MDHEN, SYDVKM.

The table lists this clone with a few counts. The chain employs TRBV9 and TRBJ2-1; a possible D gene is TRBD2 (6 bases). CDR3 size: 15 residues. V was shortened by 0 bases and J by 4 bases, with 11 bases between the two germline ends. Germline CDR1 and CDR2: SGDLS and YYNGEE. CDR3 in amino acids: CASSVGSGYYNEQFF. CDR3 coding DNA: TGTGCCAGCAGCGTAGGGAGCGGGTATTACAATGAGCAGTTCTTC.

CDR3 amino acids: CASSQVWNPGAQYF. The CDR3 nucleotides are TGCGCCAGCAGCCAAGTTTGGAATCCCGGGGCCCAGTACTTC. The J gene is TRBJ2-5, the V gene TRBV4-1, with a tentative D call TRBD2 (5 bases). V was pared by 1 base and J by 9 bases, with 15 bases between. The CDR3 runs 14 residues. Germline CDR1 is MGHRA and CDR2 is YSYEKL.

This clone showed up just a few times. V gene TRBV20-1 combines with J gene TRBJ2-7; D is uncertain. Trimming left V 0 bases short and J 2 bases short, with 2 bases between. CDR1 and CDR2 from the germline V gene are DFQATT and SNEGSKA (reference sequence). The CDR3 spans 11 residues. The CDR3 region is CSARDPYEQYV. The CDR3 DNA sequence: TGCAGTGCTAGAGACCCCTACGAGCAGTACGTC.

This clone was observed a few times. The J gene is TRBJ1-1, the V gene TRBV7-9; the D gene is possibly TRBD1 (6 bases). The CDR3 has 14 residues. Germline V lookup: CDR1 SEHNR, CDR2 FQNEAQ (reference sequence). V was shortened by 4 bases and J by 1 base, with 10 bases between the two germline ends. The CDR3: CASSSPQGNTEAFF. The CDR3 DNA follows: TGTGCCAGCAGCTCGCCACAGGGGAACACTGAAGCTTTCTTT.

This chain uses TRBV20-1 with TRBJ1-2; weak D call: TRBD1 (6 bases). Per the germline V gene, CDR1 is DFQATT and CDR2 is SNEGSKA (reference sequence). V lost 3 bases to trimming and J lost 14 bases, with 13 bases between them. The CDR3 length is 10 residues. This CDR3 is CSASLGTLTF. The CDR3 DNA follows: TGCAGTGCTAGTTTGGGGACATTAACCTTC.

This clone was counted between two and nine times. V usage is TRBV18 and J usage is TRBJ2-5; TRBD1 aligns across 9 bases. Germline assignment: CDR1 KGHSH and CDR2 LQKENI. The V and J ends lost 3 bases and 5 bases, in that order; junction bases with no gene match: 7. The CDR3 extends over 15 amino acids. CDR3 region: CASSPRDRARETQYF. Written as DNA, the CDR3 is TGTGCCAGCTCACCCCGGGACAGGGCCAGGGAGACCCAGTACTTC.

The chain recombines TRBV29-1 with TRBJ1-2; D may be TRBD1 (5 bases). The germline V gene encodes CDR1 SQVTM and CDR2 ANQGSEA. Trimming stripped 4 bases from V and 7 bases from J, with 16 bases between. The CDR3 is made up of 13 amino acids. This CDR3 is CSVAGRVGSGYTF. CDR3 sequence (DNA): TGCAGCGTTGCCGGCAGGGTGGGTTCTGGCTACACCTTC.

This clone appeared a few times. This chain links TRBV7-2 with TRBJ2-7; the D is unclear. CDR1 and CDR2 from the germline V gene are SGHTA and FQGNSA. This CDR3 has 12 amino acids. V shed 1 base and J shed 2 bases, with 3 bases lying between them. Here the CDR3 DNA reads TGTGCCAGCAGCTTAGTCCCCTACGAGCAGTACTTC. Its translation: CASSLVPYEQYF.

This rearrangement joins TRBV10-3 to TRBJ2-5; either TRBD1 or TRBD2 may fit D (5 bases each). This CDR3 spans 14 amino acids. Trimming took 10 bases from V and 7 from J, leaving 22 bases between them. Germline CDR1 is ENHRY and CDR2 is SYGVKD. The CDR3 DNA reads TGTGCCACCAACGGGAATCCGGGACCTGGGACCCAGTACTTC. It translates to CATNGNPGPGTQYF.

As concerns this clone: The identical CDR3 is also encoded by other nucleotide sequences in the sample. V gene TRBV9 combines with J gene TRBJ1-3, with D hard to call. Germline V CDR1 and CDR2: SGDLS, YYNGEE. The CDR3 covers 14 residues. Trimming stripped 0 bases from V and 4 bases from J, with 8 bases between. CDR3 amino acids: CASSVGASGNTIYF. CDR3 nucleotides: TGTGCCAGCAGCGTAGGGGCCTCCGGAAACACCATATATTTT.

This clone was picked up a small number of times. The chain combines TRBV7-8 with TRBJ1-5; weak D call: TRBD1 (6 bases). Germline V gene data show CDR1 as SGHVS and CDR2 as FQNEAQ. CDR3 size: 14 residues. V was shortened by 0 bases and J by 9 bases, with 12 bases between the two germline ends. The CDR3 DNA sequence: TGTGCCAGCAGCTTAGCCGGACAGCTGAGGCCCCAGCATTTT. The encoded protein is CASSLAGQLRPQHF.

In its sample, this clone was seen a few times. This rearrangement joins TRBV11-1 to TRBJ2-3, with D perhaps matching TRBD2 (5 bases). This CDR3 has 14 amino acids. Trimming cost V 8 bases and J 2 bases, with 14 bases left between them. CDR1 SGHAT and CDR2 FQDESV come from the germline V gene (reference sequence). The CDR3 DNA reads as TGTGCCAGCGGGAGCGGAGAATACACAGATACGCAGTATTTT. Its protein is CASGSGEYTDTQYF.

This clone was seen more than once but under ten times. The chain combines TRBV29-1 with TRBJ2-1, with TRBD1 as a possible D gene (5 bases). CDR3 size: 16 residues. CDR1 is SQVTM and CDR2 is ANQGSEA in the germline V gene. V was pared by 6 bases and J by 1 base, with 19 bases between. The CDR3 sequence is CSVKTVGVGSYNEQFF. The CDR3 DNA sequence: TGCAGCGTAAAGACAGTTGGCGTTGGATCCTACAATGAGCAGTTCTTC.

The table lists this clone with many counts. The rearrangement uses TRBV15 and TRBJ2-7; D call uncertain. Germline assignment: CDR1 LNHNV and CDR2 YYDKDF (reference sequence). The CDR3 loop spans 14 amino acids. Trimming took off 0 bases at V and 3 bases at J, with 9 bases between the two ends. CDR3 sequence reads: CATSRDPALYEQYV. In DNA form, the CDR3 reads TGTGCCACCAGCAGAGACCCGGCACTCTACGAGCAGTACGTC.

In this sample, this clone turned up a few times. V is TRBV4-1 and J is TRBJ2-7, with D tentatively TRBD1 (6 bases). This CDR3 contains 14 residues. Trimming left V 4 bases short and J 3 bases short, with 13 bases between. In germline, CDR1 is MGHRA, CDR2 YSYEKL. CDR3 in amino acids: CASSLRQASYEQYV. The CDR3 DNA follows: TGCGCCAGCAGCCTTAGACAGGCAAGCTACGAGCAGTACGTC.

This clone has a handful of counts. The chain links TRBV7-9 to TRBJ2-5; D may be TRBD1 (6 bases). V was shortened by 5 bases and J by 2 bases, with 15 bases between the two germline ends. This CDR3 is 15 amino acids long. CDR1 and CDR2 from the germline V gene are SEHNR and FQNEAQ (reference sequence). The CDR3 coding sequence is TGTGCCAGCAGCCCACAACAGGGTATTCAAGAGACCCAGTACTTC. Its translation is CASSPQQGIQETQYF.